These 19 T cell receptor beta chains share one sample of origin, sequenced in a study of cytomegalovirus exposure and HLA in healthy donors. Both 60 Vbeta primers and 13 Jbeta primers went into the PCR. This table comes from immunoSEQ multiplex PCR, and its TCRdb copy is limited to in-frame clones, with some not included. The sample records tens of thousands of clones, over 75% being singletons. Sample: PBMCs. The receptors here all came from a man in his fifties or sixties in good health and CMV-seronegative.

This chain connects TRBV2 to TRBJ2-4; maybe TRBD1 (7 bases). Germline V gives CDR1 SNHLY, CDR2 FYNNEI. The CDR3 has 14 amino acids. V lost 6 bases and J 3 bases, leaving 12 bases between the germline ends. The CDR3 DNA sequence: TGTGCCAGCAGCGCGGGGACAGTCAAAAACATTCAGTACTTC. Translating it yields CASSAGTVKNIQYF.

J is TRBJ1-5 and V is TRBV19; D gene ambiguous. From germline, CDR1 is LNHDA and CDR2 SQIVND (reference sequence). This CDR3 has 14 residues. Trimming stripped 7 bases from V and 2 bases from J, with 12 bases between. The CDR3 DNA reads as TGTGCCAGTAAAAGAGAAGGAGGCAATCAGCCCCAGCATTTT. Protein sequence: CASKREGGNQPQHF.

This clone occurred a few times. The gene calls are TRBV9 and TRBJ2-1; 9 nucleotides line up with TRBD2. This CDR3 has 15 residues. The V gene's germline CDR1 is SGDLS and CDR2 YYNGEE. V shed 4 bases, J shed 4 bases, and the junction held 6 bases outside the gene matches. The CDR3 DNA reads as TGTGCCAGCAGCACCAGTGCGGGAGGGTACAATGAGCAGTTCTTC. It yields the protein CASSTSAGGYNEQFF.

The J gene is TRBJ2-2, the V gene TRBV7-3; 10 nucleotides agree with TRBD2. V lost 2 bases, J lost 0 bases, and 0 bases stayed unmatched. The CDR3 is 16 amino acids. Germline V lookup: CDR1 SGHTA, CDR2 FQGTGA. The CDR3 loop reads CASSLGLAANTGELFF. As DNA, the CDR3 is TGTGCCAGCAGCTTAGGACTAGCGGCGAACACCGGGGAGCTGTTTTTT. The variable domain in full, completed from reference TRBV7-3 and TRBJ2-2, reads GAGVSQTPSNKVTEKGKYVELRCDPISGHTALYWYRQSLGQGPEFLIYFQGTGAADDSGLPNDRFFAVRPEGSVSTLKIQRTERGDSAVYLCASSLGLAANTGELFFGEGSRLTVL.

About this clone: The junction departs from germline at one end; a sequencing error may be responsible. This chain joins TRBV2 and TRBJ2-3, with 11 bases lining up with TRBD2. This CDR3 region has 15 residues. From germline, CDR1 is SNHLY and CDR2 FYNNEI. In DNA, the CDR3 is TGTGCCAGCACTGAACTAGCGGGAGTCACAGATACGCAGTATTTT. It translates to CASTELAGVTDTQYF.

The V call is TRBV5-1, the J call TRBJ2-5; D remains unclear. The CDR3 contains 16 residues. Trimming took off 1 base at V and 5 bases at J, with 18 bases between the two ends. The V gene's germline CDR1 is SGHRS and CDR2 YFSETQ. The CDR3 region has the DNA TGCGCCAGCAGCTTGAAGGCCTCGCTAGATGGGGAGACCCAGTACTTC. This gives the protein CASSLKASLDGETQYF.

The rearrangement uses TRBV29-1 and TRBJ2-2; 8 nucleotides align to TRBD1. CDR1 is SQVTM and CDR2 is ANQGSEA in the germline V gene. Trimming removed 6 bases from V and 1 base from J; junction bases left unmatched: 13. CDR3 length equals 17 residues. The CDR3 DNA is TGCAGCGTAGGACGCCTCAACGACAGGGGGAACACCGGGGAGCTGTTTTTT. Translating gives CSVGRLNDRGNTGELFF.

The rearrangement uses TRBV29-1 and TRBJ2-3; TRBD2 matches at 8 bases. This CDR3 spans 15 amino acids. V dropped 4 bases and J dropped 0; count of bases not matched to a gene: 6. Germline loops: CDR1 SQVTM, CDR2 ANQGSEA. CDR3: CSVVGRETSTDTQYF. DNA of the CDR3: TGCAGCGTTGTCGGGAGGGAGACTAGCACAGATACGCAGTATTTT.

V and J are TRBV27 and TRBJ1-4, with TRBD1 matching over 10 bases. The CDR3 loop spans 14 amino acids. Germline V gene data show CDR1 as MNHEY and CDR2 as SMNVEV (reference sequence). V gave up 5 bases and J gave up 8 bases; unmatched junction bases: 5. The CDR3 DNA sequence: TGTGCCAGCAGTCCCCGACAGGGGGCGGAAAAACTGTTTTTT. Translation gives CASSPRQGAEKLFF.

V gene TRBV5-1 combines with J gene TRBJ2-1; D gene uncertain. Germline assignment: CDR1 SGHRS and CDR2 YFSETQ. V lost 5 bases and J 4 bases, leaving 16 bases between the germline ends. The CDR3 loop spans 15 amino acids. The CDR3 here is CASRDHRGSYNEQFF. CDR3 coding DNA: TGCGCCAGCAGAGACCATAGAGGATCTTACAATGAGCAGTTCTTC. The whole variable domain, remainder taken from reference TRBV5-1 and TRBJ2-1, is KAGVTQTPRYLIKTRGQQVTLSCSPISGHRSVSWYQQTPGQGLQFLFEYFSETQRNKGNFPGRFSGRQFSNSRSEMNVSTLELGDSALYLCASRDHRGSYNEQFFGPGTRLTVL.

V usage is TRBV6-5 and J usage is TRBJ2-2, with 11 bases lining up with TRBD1. With 7 bases clipped from V and 6 bases from J, the junction kept 7 bases outside the gene matches. CDR1 and CDR2 from the germline V gene are MNHEY and SVGAGI. This CDR3 is 15 amino acids long. In nucleotides, the CDR3 is TGTGCCAGCAACTCCCGGGACAGGGGGTCCGGGGAGCTGTTTTTT. Translated, it gives CASNSRDRGSGELFF.

The chain employs TRBV21-1 and TRBJ2-1; the DNA was not used to check the table's D call, TRBD2. TRBV21-1 is designated a pseudogene. The CDR3 runs 17 residues. CDR3 in amino acids: CASSKVVQREAYNEQFF. The DNA for the CDR3 is TGTGCCAGCAGCAAAGTGGTACAGCGGGAGGCCTACAATGAGCAGTTCTTC.

This chain links TRBV5-1 with TRBJ2-2; D is unclear. The CDR3 spans 14 residues. Germline V gene lookup returns CDR1 SGHRS and CDR2 YFSETQ. V gave up 0 bases and J gave up 5 bases, with 8 bases separating them. The CDR3 region is CASSLDGDTGELFF. For the CDR3, the DNA is TGCGCCAGCAGCTTGGATGGAGATACCGGGGAGCTGTTTTTT.

CDR3: CASSALSEQYF. DNA of the CDR3: TGTGCCAGCAGTGCACTAAGCGAGCAGTACTTC. The chain combines TRBV2 with TRBJ2-7; D remains ambiguous. CDR3 length: 11 amino acids. Trimming removed 4 bases from V and 6 bases from J, with 7 bases in between. Germline V gene lookup returns CDR1 SNHLY and CDR2 FYNNEI.

J is TRBJ1-6 and V is TRBV28, with a tentative D call TRBD1 (5 bases). Trimming removed 6 bases from V and 5 bases from J, with 17 bases in between. Germline loops: CDR1 MDHEN, CDR2 SYDVKM. The CDR3 extends over 16 amino acids. CDR3 nucleotides: TGTGCCAGCAGACTAAACGGGGGGGTAAATAATTCACCCCTCCACTTT. Its translation: CASRLNGGVNNSPLHF.

V gene TRBV5-4 combines with J gene TRBJ2-5, with 7 positions matching TRBD2. Germline trimming cut 0 bases from V and 5 bases from J; bases unmatched to any gene: 7. This CDR3 is 15 amino acids long. Germline CDR1 is SGHNT and CDR2 is YYREEE (reference sequence). The CDR3 bases are TGTGCCAGCAGCTTGGCCGGGGGGACGGGGGAGACCCAGTACTTC. Translated, it gives CASSLAGGTGETQYF. The entire variable domain, with the rest obtained from reference TRBV5-4 and TRBJ2-5, is as follows: ETGVTQSPTHLIKTRGQQVTLRCSSQSGHNTVSWYQQALGQGPQFIFQYYREEENGRGNFPPRFSGLQFPNYSSELNVNALELDDSALYLCASSLAGGTGETQYFGPGTRLLVL.

The chain uses TRBV9 and TRBJ1-1; 9 nucleotides line up with TRBD1. The CDR3 is made up of 16 amino acids. J gave up 4 bases and V 4 bases, and 11 bases lay outside the gene matches. Germline CDR1 and CDR2: SGDLS and YYNGEE. The CDR3 loop is CASSPWGQGVGTEAFF. CDR3 DNA sequence: TGTGCCAGCAGCCCGTGGGGACAGGGAGTAGGCACTGAAGCTTTCTTT.

This clone has more than one count but fewer than ten. The rearrangement links TRBV6-5 to TRBJ2-7, with a weak D call TRBD1 (6 bases). Germline CDR1 and CDR2: MNHEY and SVGAGI. Trimming removed 4 bases from V and 2 bases from J, with 12 bases in between. This CDR3 region has 14 residues. CDR3 sequence: CASSLQGNPYEQYF. The CDR3 nucleotides read TGTGCCAGCAGTTTACAGGGTAATCCCTACGAGCAGTACTTC.

The rearrangement uses TRBV6-6 and TRBJ2-7; 9 nucleotides align to TRBD1. J gave up 7 bases and V 4 bases, and 11 bases lay outside the gene matches. Germline V gene data show CDR1 as MNHNY and CDR2 as SVGAGI (reference sequence). The CDR3 has 15 amino acids. CDR3 amino acids: CASSSRQGVNEEQYF. CDR3 DNA sequence: TGTGCCAGCAGTTCCAGACAGGGGGTGAATGAGGAGCAGTACTTC.